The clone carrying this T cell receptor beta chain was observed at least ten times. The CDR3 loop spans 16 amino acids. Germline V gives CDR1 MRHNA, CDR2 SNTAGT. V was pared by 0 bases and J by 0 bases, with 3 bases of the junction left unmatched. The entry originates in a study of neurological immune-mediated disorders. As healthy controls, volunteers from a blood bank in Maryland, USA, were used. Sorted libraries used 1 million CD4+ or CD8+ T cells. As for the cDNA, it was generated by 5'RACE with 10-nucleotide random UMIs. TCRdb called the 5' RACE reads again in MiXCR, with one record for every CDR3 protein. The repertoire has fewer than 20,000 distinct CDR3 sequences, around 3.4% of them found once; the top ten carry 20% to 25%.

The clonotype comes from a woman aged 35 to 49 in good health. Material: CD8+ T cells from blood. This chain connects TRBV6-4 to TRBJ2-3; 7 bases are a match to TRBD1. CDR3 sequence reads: CASSDSRDSSTDTQYF. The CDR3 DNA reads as TGTGCCAGCAGTGACTCCCGGGACAGCAGCACAGATACGCAGTATTTT.